Below are 11 T cell receptor beta chains sequenced from a single sample in a study of blood T cells in healthy people across ages. The second PCR ran roughly 6 to 12 cycles with a sample-barcoded 5' primer and J-beta primers. TCRdb independently ran MiXCR on the 5' RACE reads; one entry per CDR3 protein. Altogether 550,000 to 600,000 distinct CDR3 sequences are present, around half being singletons, with the ten largest covering under 30%. The specimen sequenced was blood. These TCRs come from an elderly man in good health.

This chain links TRBV12-3 or TRBV12-4 with TRBJ1-2; no reliable D call. Trimming shortened V by 3 bases and J by 7 bases, and 12 bases separated the two germline ends. The CDR3 consists of 13 residues. The CDR3 DNA is TGTGCCAGCAGTTTTTTTCTAGCAGCTGGCTACACCTTC. It yields the protein CASSFFLAAGYTF.

The V call is TRBV9, the J call TRBJ2-3, with D uncertain. This CDR3 contains 16 residues. Germline CDR1 and CDR2: SGDLS and YYNGEE. Between the trimmed V and J ends, which lost 1 base and 2 bases, there was a span of 14 bases. The CDR3 sequence is CASSVNPVQYTDTQYF. The CDR3 coding sequence is TGTGCCAGCAGCGTAAACCCCGTTCAATACACAGATACGCAGTATTTT.

The chain carries TRBV13 and TRBJ2-3; TRBD2 matches at 12 bases. Losses at the gene ends were 5 bases for V and 3 bases for J; bases not matched to a gene: 12. The CDR3 covers 18 residues. Germline CDR1 PRHDT, CDR2 FYEKMQ (reference sequence). The CDR3 is CASSLAQLAGGLTDTQYF. The CDR3 bases are TGTGCCAGCAGCCTAGCCCAACTAGCGGGGGGCCTTACAGATACGCAGTATTTT.

This clonotype has ten or more counts. The chain links TRBV7-3 to TRBJ2-7, with a tentative D call TRBD1 (5 bases). Trimming shortened V by 1 base and J by 2 bases, and 9 bases separated the two germline ends. This CDR3 has 14 amino acids. The germline gives CDR1 SGHTA, CDR2 FQGTGA. CDR3 protein: CASSLNAGTYEQYF. In nucleotides, the CDR3 is TGTGCCAGCAGCTTAAACGCAGGGACCTACGAGCAGTACTTC.

This clonotype was observed a handful of times. The rearrangement joins TRBV2 to TRBJ2-1; 9 nucleotides agree with TRBD2. CDR3 length: 18 amino acids. V shed 2 bases and J 1 base; nucleotides not matched to a gene: 9. Germline V lookup: CDR1 SNHLY, CDR2 FYNNEI. CDR3 protein: CASSERGGGAASYNEQFF. The CDR3, as DNA: TGTGCCAGCAGTGAAAGGGGCGGGGGGGCCGCTTCCTACAATGAGCAGTTCTTC.

This clonotype has a handful of counts. The V and J genes are TRBV6-2 or TRBV6-3 and TRBJ2-4, with 10 bases matching TRBD1. Germline CDR1 is MNHEY and CDR2 is SVGEGT. This CDR3 is built from 13 residues. V was clipped by 5 bases and J by 14 bases; unmatched bases: 9. The CDR3 bases are TGTGCCAGCAGTGGGACAACGGACAGGGGGGAGTACTTC. It codes for CASSGTTDRGEYF.

The chain joins TRBV6-6 to TRBJ1-5, with D uncertain. CDR1 is MNHNY, CDR2 SVGAGI, per germline (reference sequence). The V gene lost 10 bases and the J gene lost 6 bases, with 22 bases spanning the gap. The CDR3 extends over 15 amino acids. CDR3 amino acids: CATSDGVGPTQPQHF. Here the CDR3 DNA reads TGTGCCACCAGCGATGGGGTTGGTCCCACTCAGCCCCAGCATTTT.

The V and J genes are TRBV5-1 and TRBJ2-5, with 8 positions matching TRBD1. J lost 4 bases, V lost 6 bases, and 11 bases had no gene match. CDR1 and CDR2 (germline): SGHRS, YFSETQ. This CDR3 contains 15 residues. CDR3 DNA: TGCGCCAGCACCACCGGGACAGGCCTCCGAGAGACCCAGTACTTC. Encoded protein: CASTTGTGLRETQYF.

The chain links TRBV20-1 to TRBJ2-7, with 11 bases identical to TRBD1. This CDR3 has 16 residues. Germline V lookup: CDR1 DFQATT, CDR2 SNEGSKA (reference sequence). V lost 0 bases, J lost 2 bases, and 6 bases stayed unmatched. This CDR3 reads CSAREPPGQGAYEQYF. CDR3 bases: TGCAGTGCTAGAGAGCCCCCGGGACAGGGGGCCTACGAGCAGTACTTC.

Points on this clonotype: Possible read error: a much larger clone is one base away. The V and J genes are TRBV6-5 and TRBJ2-5; 7 nucleotides line up with TRBD2. With the DNA end fitting TRBJ2-7 better, the J assignment may be wrong. This CDR3 is built from 14 residues. CDR1 and CDR2 from the germline V gene are MNHEY and SVGAGI. In DNA, the CDR3 is TGTGCCAGTGGGAGGGCCCTAGGCAGCTGCGAGCAGTACTTC. It yields the protein CASGRALGSCEQYF.

In this sample, this clonotype turned up a few times. The chain joins TRBV7-3 to TRBJ2-3; 12 nucleotides match TRBD2. CDR1 and CDR2 (germline): SGHTA, FQGTGA. Trimming took 5 bases from V and 3 from J; bases not matched to a gene: 15. This CDR3 spans 19 amino acids. This CDR3 reads CASSAKTQGLAGSTDTQYF. The DNA for the CDR3 is TGTGCCAGCAGCGCAAAAACCCAAGGACTAGCGGGGTCAACAGATACGCAGTATTTT.